This entry lists 17 T cell receptor beta chains sequenced from one sample in a study of a mutant IDH1 vaccine in newly diagnosed glioma. Generated by immunoSEQ multiplex PCR, the TCRdb table keeps only in-frame clones and is missing some. The repertoire has 15,000 to 20,000 clones, approximately 80% of them found once; the top ten carry roughly 10%. Stated time point: baseline, week 1 (first vaccination visit). Treatment given: pre-vaccination baseline after standard-of-care therapy. The sample in question was PBMCs, obtained from a glioma patient treated with radiotherapy, temozolomide or both. These receptors were obtained from a man in his forties with glioma.

The rearrangement joins TRBV19 to TRBJ2-5; weak D call: TRBD2 (5 bases). The J call may be incorrect, as the DNA end agrees better with TRBJ2-7. From germline, CDR1 is LNHDA and CDR2 SQIVND (reference sequence). The CDR3 extends over 16 amino acids. The CDR3 DNA reads as TGTGCCAGTAGTATGGGAGAACAGCCTAATACCTACGAGCAGTACTTC. Its protein is CASSMGEQPNTYEQYF.

This chain connects TRBV23-1 to TRBJ1-2; D is possibly TRBD1 (5 bases). TRBV23-1 is an ORF, and what it does is uncertain. V gave up 1 base and J gave up 0 bases, with 12 bases separating them. The CDR3 has 16 residues. CDR3 in amino acids: CASSQFVGTTNYGYTF. CDR3 DNA: TGCGCCAGCAGTCAATTTGTAGGGACTACTAACTATGGCTACACCTTC.

The rearrangement uses TRBV6-5 and TRBJ1-1, with 8 bases matching TRBD1. Germline CDR1 is MNHEY and CDR2 is SVGAGI. The ends lost 0 bases at V and 5 bases at J; junction bases unmatched: 5. This CDR3 has 15 amino acids. The CDR3 here is CASSYSRGHGTEAFF. The DNA of the CDR3 is TGTGCCAGCAGTTACTCCAGGGGGCACGGAACTGAAGCTTTCTTT.

This clone was recorded only once. The chain has TRBV7-8 and TRBJ2-7; TRBD1 matches 9 bases. Per the germline V gene, CDR1 is SGHVS and CDR2 is FQNEAQ. The CDR3 consists of 15 residues. J lost 7 bases, V lost 2 bases, and 9 bases had no gene match. The chain's CDR3 is CASSLNPSTGGEQYV. The CDR3 region has the DNA TGTGCCAGCAGCTTAAATCCGTCGACAGGGGGAGAGCAGTACGTC.

V usage is TRBV11-3 and J usage is TRBJ1-2; D is unresolved. Germline values: CDR1 SGHNT, CDR2 YENEEA. V was clipped by 0 bases and J by 1 base, with 12 bases between them. The CDR3 spans 16 residues. The CDR3 bases are TGTGCCAGCAGCTTAGATACGGCAGCTAGTAACTATGGCTACACCTTC. Its protein product is CASSLDTAASNYGYTF.

A few counts support this clone. The rearrangement joins TRBV15 to TRBJ1-4; no clear D gene. V was pared by 3 bases and J by 4 bases, with 6 bases between. The CDR3 contains 13 residues. Germline V gene sequence: CDR1 LNHNV, CDR2 YYDKDF (reference sequence). In nucleotides, the CDR3 is TGTGCCACCAGCAGGGACGTTAATGAAAAACTGTTTTTT. Its protein product is CATSRDVNEKLFF.

By proportion, this clone is medium-sized (0.01 to 0.1%). The chain links TRBV19 to TRBJ1-1; D is perhaps TRBD1 (5 bases). This CDR3 has 14 residues. Germline CDR1 and CDR2: LNHDA and SQIVND (reference sequence). The germline V and J ends were trimmed by 3 bases and 1 base, with 9 bases remaining between them. As DNA, the CDR3 is TGTGCCAGTAGTATCTGGGGGTCGAACACTGAAGCTTTCTTT. As protein: CASSIWGSNTEAFF.

In this sample, this clone turned up once. V and J are TRBV19 and TRBJ2-1; 7 bases are shared with TRBD2. Germline V gives CDR1 LNHDA, CDR2 SQIVND (reference sequence). J was trimmed by 6 bases and V by 3 bases; bases with no gene match: 5. There are 14 residues in the CDR3. Here the CDR3 reads CASSMTRTSNEQFF. The CDR3 DNA reads TGTGCCAGTAGTATGACCCGGACTAGCAATGAGCAGTTCTTC.

J is TRBJ2-1 and V is TRBV2; D is unclear. This CDR3 region has 12 residues. The germline V gene encodes CDR1 SNHLY and CDR2 FYNNEI. V was pared by 7 bases and J by 8 bases, with 12 bases between. In nucleotides, the CDR3 is TGTGCCAGCAAAGCCTGGAGCGATGAGCAGTTCTTC. It codes for CASKAWSDEQFF.

The V call is TRBV11-3, the J call TRBJ2-1; weak D call: TRBD2 (5 bases). With 6 bases removed from V and 7 bases from J, the gap between germline ends came to 13 bases. The CDR3 has 13 residues. CDR1 is SGHNT and CDR2 is YENEEA in the germline V gene. The CDR3 DNA reads as TGTGCCAGCAGTCAAACTAGAATGAATGAGCAGTTCTTC. As protein: CASSQTRMNEQFF.

V gene TRBV6-1 combines with J gene TRBJ2-5, with TRBD2 as a possible D gene (5 bases). Germline CDR1 MNHNS, CDR2 SASEGT. This CDR3 has 16 amino acids. The V end was cut by 3 bases, the J end by 0 bases, with 14 bases between. CDR3 sequence reads: CASSEGRLQYQETQYF. The CDR3 DNA reads TGTGCCAGCAGTGAGGGGAGATTACAGTACCAAGAGACCCAGTACTTC.

In its sample, this clone was seen once. The chain carries TRBV4-1 and TRBJ1-2, with D possibly being TRBD1 (5 bases). Per germline, CDR1 MGHRA and CDR2 YSYEKL. The CDR3 has 15 amino acids. V lost 4 bases, J lost 8 bases, and 20 bases lay in between. This CDR3 reads CASSPGTWGTRGYTF. Here the CDR3 DNA reads TGCGCCAGCAGCCCGGGGACCTGGGGGACGCGGGGCTACACCTTC.

The genes are TRBV5-4 and TRBJ2-2; D possibly uses TRBD1 or TRBD2 (5 bases each). This CDR3 has 16 amino acids. Germline-derived CDR1 and CDR2 are SGHNT and YYREEE (reference sequence). Trimming removed 4 bases from V and 0 bases from J, with 13 bases in between. For the CDR3, the DNA is TGTGCCAGCAGCCGGGACCCTCCTACGAACACCGGGGAGCTGTTTTTT. Residues: CASSRDPPTNTGELFF. Using reference TRBV5-4 and TRBJ2-2 for the parts outside the CDR3, the full variable domain is ETGVTQSPTHLIKTRGQQVTLRCSSQSGHNTVSWYQQALGQGPQFIFQYYREEENGRGNFPPRFSGLQFPNYSSELNVNALELDDSALYLCASSRDPPTNTGELFFGEGSRLTVL.

The chain recombines TRBV6-5 with TRBJ2-1, with 7 bases lining up with TRBD1. This CDR3 spans 14 amino acids. Germline values: CDR1 MNHEY, CDR2 SVGAGI. After removal of 7 bases from V and 4 bases from J, the junction contained 7 bases not matched to a gene. CDR3: CASNPTGLYNEQFF. For the CDR3, the DNA is TGTGCCAGCAACCCGACAGGGTTGTACAATGAGCAGTTCTTC.

The rearrangement joins TRBV7-7 to TRBJ2-3; 7 positions agree with TRBD2. There are 16 residues in the CDR3. Unmatched junction bases numbered 8, after V lost 5 bases and J lost 0 bases. CDR1 is SSHAT, CDR2 FNYEAQ, per germline (reference sequence). The CDR3 sequence: CASSPGGFPSTDTQYF. The DNA of the CDR3 is TGTGCCAGCAGCCCCGGGGGGTTTCCTAGCACAGATACGCAGTATTTT. The whole variable domain, remainder taken from reference TRBV7-7 and TRBJ2-3, is GAGVSQSPRYKVTKRGQDVTLRCDPISSHATLYWYQQALGQGPEFLTYFNYEAQPDKSGLPSDRFSAERPEGSISTLTIQRTEQRDSAMYRCASSPGGFPSTDTQYFGPGTRLTVL.

The chain links TRBV28 to TRBJ1-1; no definite D call. Germline values: CDR1 MDHEN, CDR2 SYDVKM. This CDR3 contains 16 residues. V lost 10 bases, J lost 7 bases, and 28 bases lay in between. CDR3 sequence reads: CATDAGSGRSNGEAFF. DNA of the CDR3: TGTGCCACGGATGCGGGCTCTGGGCGCTCGAACGGTGAAGCTTTCTTT. Complete variable domain (other parts from reference TRBV28 and TRBJ1-1): DVKVTQSSRYLVKRTGEKVFLECVQDMDHENMFWYRQDPGLGLRLIYFSYDVKMKEKGDIPEGYSVSREKKERFSLILESASTNQTSMYLCATDAGSGRSNGEAFFGQGTRLTVV.

This chain joins TRBV19 and TRBJ1-5; no firm D call. The CDR3 consists of 15 residues. Germline-derived CDR1 and CDR2 are LNHDA and SQIVND (reference sequence). The V end lost 5 bases, the J end lost 2 bases, and 13 bases lay between the germline ends. CDR3 amino acids: CASSWSEGGNQPQHF. In DNA, the CDR3 is TGTGCCAGTAGTTGGTCGGAGGGCGGCAATCAGCCCCAGCATTTT.